This TCR beta chain was recovered during a study of blood T cells in healthy people across ages. Study summary: Template switching caught about one barcoded beta molecule for each two T cells. Findings of the study overall: Any changes in expanded clonotypes were possibly confounded, as donor CMV status remained unknown. A strong correlation was found between TCR beta diversity and the percentage of naive T cells.

The length of the CDR3 is 14 residues. The V segment lost 5 bases and the J segment 3 bases; nucleotides outside the gene matches: 4. CDR1 is SNHLY and CDR2 is FYNNEI in the germline V gene. Using a J-beta primer mix together with a sample-barcoded 5' primer, a second PCR was run for roughly 6 to 11 cycles. TCRdb reprocessed the 5' RACE reads via MiXCR and lists one record per CDR3 protein. The sample yields about 400,000 distinct CDR3 sequences, about 49% seen once. Total RNA was isolated from each sample in quantities of at least 6 micrograms. This clonotype appeared many times. Its antigen is still unknown.

V is TRBV2 and J is TRBJ2-3, with 8 bases identical to TRBD1. Sequenced material: blood. This receptor was identified in a man aged 60 to 69 in good health. This CDR3 is CASSPTGATDTQYF. The DNA for the CDR3 is TGTGCCAGCAGTCCGACAGGGGCGACAGATACGCAGTATTTT.